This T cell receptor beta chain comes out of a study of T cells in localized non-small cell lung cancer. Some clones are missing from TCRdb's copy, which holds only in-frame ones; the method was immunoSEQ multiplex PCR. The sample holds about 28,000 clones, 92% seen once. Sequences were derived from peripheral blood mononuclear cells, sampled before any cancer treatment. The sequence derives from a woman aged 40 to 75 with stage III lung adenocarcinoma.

CDR3 loop: CASSFGVTSNQPQHF. In DNA form, the CDR3 reads TGTGCCAGTAGTTTCGGGGTGACTAGCAATCAGCCCCAGCATTTT. V and J are TRBV19 and TRBJ1-5, with D unclear. The CDR3 contains 15 residues. The V end lost 5 bases, the J end lost 0 bases, and 11 bases lay between the germline ends. From germline, CDR1 is LNHDA and CDR2 SQIVND (reference sequence).